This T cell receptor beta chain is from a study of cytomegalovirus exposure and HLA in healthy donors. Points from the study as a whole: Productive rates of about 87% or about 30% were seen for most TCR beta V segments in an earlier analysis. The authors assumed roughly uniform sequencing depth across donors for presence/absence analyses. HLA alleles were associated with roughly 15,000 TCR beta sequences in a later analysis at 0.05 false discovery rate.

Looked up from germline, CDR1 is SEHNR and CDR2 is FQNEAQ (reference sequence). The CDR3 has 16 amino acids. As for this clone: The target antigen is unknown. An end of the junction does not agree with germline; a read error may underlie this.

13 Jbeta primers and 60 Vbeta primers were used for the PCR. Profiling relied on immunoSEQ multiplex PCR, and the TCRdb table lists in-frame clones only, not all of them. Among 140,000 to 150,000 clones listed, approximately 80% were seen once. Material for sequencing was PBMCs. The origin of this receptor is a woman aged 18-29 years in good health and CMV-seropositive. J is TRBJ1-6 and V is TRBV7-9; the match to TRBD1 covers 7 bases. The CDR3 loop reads CSSSLHGQDYNSPLHF. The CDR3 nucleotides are TGTTCCAGCAGCTTGCACGGACAGGACTATAATTCACCCCTCCACTTT.